This passage covers 5 T cell receptor beta chains from one sample sequenced in a study of control samples from healthy donors and cancer patients. Using immunoSEQ multiplex PCR, the repertoire was profiled, and TCRdb retains in-frame clones only, with some absent. The table lists around 100,000 clones, about 89% of them singletons. The sample comprised blood. Receptors originate from a man under 40 in good health.

J is TRBJ2-7 and V is TRBV6-6; 7 bases are a match to TRBD2. The CDR3 sequence is 15 residues long. Germline CDR1 and CDR2: MNHNY and SVGAGI (reference sequence). Trimming cost V 6 bases and J 4 bases; bases outside gene matches: 12. CDR3 loop: CASSLTSSGSYEQYF. The CDR3 region has the DNA TGTGCCAGCAGCCTCACATCTAGCGGCAGTTACGAGCAGTACTTC.

This rearrangement joins TRBV6-5 to TRBJ1-4, with a tentative D call TRBD1 (6 bases). The CDR3 consists of 14 residues. Trimming pared 8 bases from V and 5 bases from J, leaving 15 bases between. The germline CDR1 and CDR2 sequences are MNHEY and SVGAGI. CDR3 sequence reads: CASGNRVPNEKLFF. The CDR3 DNA reads as TGTGCCAGCGGCAACAGGGTACCCAATGAAAAACTGTTTTTT.

V gene TRBV7-3 combines with J gene TRBJ2-7; maybe TRBD2 (6 bases). V was cut by 5 bases and J by 6 bases, with 23 bases left in between. The V gene's germline CDR1 is SGHTA and CDR2 FQGTGA. The CDR3 loop spans 16 amino acids. The CDR3 reads CASSTRTLREAGEQYV. The CDR3 DNA follows: TGTGCCAGCAGCACACGCACCCTGAGGGAGGCGGGCGAGCAGTACGTC.

This chain connects TRBV28 to TRBJ2-4; D may be TRBD2 (6 bases). The CDR3 has 15 amino acids. V was pared by 8 bases and J by 1 base, with 15 bases between. CDR1 is MDHEN, CDR2 SYDVKM, per germline. CDR3 DNA sequence: TGTGCCAGCCACCCCGGAGGGTCGGCCAAAAACATTCAGTACTTC. It encodes CASHPGGSAKNIQYF. Using reference TRBV28 and TRBJ2-4 for the parts outside the CDR3, the full variable domain is DVKVTQSSRYLVKRTGEKVFLECVQDMDHENMFWYRQDPGLGLRLIYFSYDVKMKEKGDIPEGYSVSREKKERFSLILESASTNQTSMYLCASHPGGSAKNIQYFGAGTRLSVL.

The rearrangement links TRBV10-3 to TRBJ1-1, with D uncertain. This CDR3 region has 14 residues. Germline CDR1 and CDR2: ENHRY and SYGVKD. V dropped 0 bases and J dropped 0 bases, with 5 bases sitting between them. The CDR3 DNA reads as TGTGCCATCAGTGAGTCACCGATGAACACTGAAGCTTTCTTT. Its translation: CAISESPMNTEAFF.